This paragraph reports one TCR beta chain. Its specificity is not known. A clone one base away is much larger, so this may be a read error. The CDR3 loop spans 13 amino acids. The V gene's germline CDR1 is SQVTM and CDR2 ANQGSEA. These data originate in a study of blood T cells in healthy people across ages. Healthy Russian Caucasian donors spanned ages about 6 to 100 years. The second PCR ran roughly 7 to 12 cycles with a sample-barcoded 5' primer and J-beta primers. TCRdb recomputed calls from the 5' RACE reads with MiXCR, one row per CDR3 protein. The sample includes 1.5 million to 2 million distinct CDR3 sequences, about two fifths seen only once; the top ten take 20% to 25%. Regarding the study as a whole: Possibly, changes in expanded clonotypes were confounded because donor CMV status was unknown. Age advanced and TCR beta diversity per million T cells fell, roughly linearly.

This receptor was identified in a human donor in good health. The chain carries TRBV29-1 and TRBJ2-7; possible D gene TRBD2, 6 bases. The sequenced sample consisted of blood. This chain's CDR3 is CSVLGGSSYGQYF. The CDR3 DNA sequence: TGCAGCGTTCTTGGGGGGAGCTCCTACGGGCAGTACTTC.